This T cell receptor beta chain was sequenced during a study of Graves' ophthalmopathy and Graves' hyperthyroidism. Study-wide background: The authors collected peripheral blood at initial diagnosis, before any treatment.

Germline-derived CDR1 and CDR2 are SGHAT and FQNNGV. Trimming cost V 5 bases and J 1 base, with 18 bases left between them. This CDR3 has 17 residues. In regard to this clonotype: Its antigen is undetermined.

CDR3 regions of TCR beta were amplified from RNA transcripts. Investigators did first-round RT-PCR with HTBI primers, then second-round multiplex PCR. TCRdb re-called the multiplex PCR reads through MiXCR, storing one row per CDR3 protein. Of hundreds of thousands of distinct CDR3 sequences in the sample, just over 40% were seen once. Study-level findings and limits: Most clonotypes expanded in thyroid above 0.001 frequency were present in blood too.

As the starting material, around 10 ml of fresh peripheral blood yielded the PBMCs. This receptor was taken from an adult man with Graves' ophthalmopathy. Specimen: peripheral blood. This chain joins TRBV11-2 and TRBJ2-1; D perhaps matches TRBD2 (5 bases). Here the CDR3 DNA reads TGTGCCAGCAGCAAGGCCCAGTTACGGACTTCCTACAATGAGCAGTTCTTC. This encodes CASSKAQLRTSYNEQFF.